Below are 6 T cell receptor beta chains sequenced from a single sample in a study of blood T cell repertoires in COVID-19. Here immunoSEQ multiplex PCR was the method, and the copy in TCRdb shows in-frame clones only, minus some. This sample has 180,000 or so clones, with roughly nine tenths found just once. The sample taken for sequencing was peripheral blood. These receptor sequences come from a woman aged 80 or older in a cohort sampled during active or convalescent COVID-19.

The chain is built from TRBV12-3 or TRBV12-4 and TRBJ1-6, with a tentative D call TRBD1 (5 bases). The length of the CDR3 is 12 residues. V lost 6 bases and J lost 8, with 8 bases in between. Here the CDR3 reads CASSSGYSPLHF. The CDR3 DNA reads as TGTGCCAGCAGCTCAGGGTATTCACCCCTCCACTTT.

The CDR3 sequence: CASSQDLRDSYGYTF. The CDR3 bases are TGTGCCAGCAGCCAAGATTTGAGGGACAGCTATGGCTACACCTTC. This chain links TRBV3-1 (or the pseudogene TRBV3-2) with TRBJ1-2, with TRBD1 matching 7 bases. After removal of 0 bases from V and 4 bases from J, the junction contained 5 bases not matched to a gene. Germline CDR1 is LGHDT and CDR2 is YNNKEL (reference sequence). CDR3 length: 15 amino acids.

V and J are TRBV4-3 and TRBJ2-2, with D perhaps matching TRBD1 (7 bases). The CDR3 is 17 amino acids. The germline CDR1 and CDR2 sequences are LGHNA and YSLEER. Trimming pared 3 bases from V and 1 base from J, leaving 15 bases between. CDR3 sequence reads: CASSHRETGLNTGELFF. Written as DNA, the CDR3 is TGCGCCAGCAGCCACCGGGAGACAGGGCTGAACACCGGGGAGCTGTTTTTT.

The chain combines TRBV30 with TRBJ2-2; 9 nucleotides line up with TRBD2. The CDR3 runs 16 residues. The trim removed 4 bases at V and 2 bases at J, leaving 8 bases unmatched. CDR1 is GTSNPN and CDR2 is SVGIG in the germline V gene (reference sequence). The CDR3 DNA follows: TGTGCCTGGACCCTGCTAGCGGGACTAAACACCGGGGAGCTGTTTTTT. Encoded protein: CAWTLLAGLNTGELFF.

On this clone: The sample holds other DNA sequences that translate to the same CDR3. The chain couples TRBV12-3 or TRBV12-4 to TRBJ1-1; D gene unclear. The CDR3 runs 13 residues. The V and J ends lost 3 bases and 2 bases respectively, with 7 bases between them. DNA for the CDR3: TGTGCCAGCAGTTTTTCGCGAAACACTGAAGCTTTCTTT. This translates into CASSFSRNTEAFF.

J is TRBJ2-3 and V is TRBV29-1; 13 nucleotides line up with TRBD2. The CDR3 covers 15 residues. V gave up 8 bases and J gave up 3 bases; unmatched junction bases: 8. Per the germline V gene, CDR1 is SQVTM and CDR2 is ANQGSEA. CDR3 DNA: TGCAGCACTGGACTAGCGGGAGTGGGGACAGATACGCAGTATTTT. It codes for CSTGLAGVGTDTQYF.